Following are 9 T cell receptor beta chains from one sample sequenced in a study of T cells after yellow fever vaccination. Each CDR3 protein is one row after TCRdb ran MiXCR on the 5' RACE reads. The sample has fewer than 500,000 distinct CDR3 sequences; around 20% are singletons. The sample was PBMCs, taken before the yellow fever booster vaccination. These receptors were collected from a man between 18 and 35 years old who received the YFV17D yellow fever vaccine.

The rearrangement joins TRBV4-2 to TRBJ2-5; D uncertain. This CDR3 region has 16 residues. Germline-derived CDR1 and CDR2 are LGHNA and YNFKEQ. Trimming removed 0 bases from V and 4 bases from J, with 15 bases in between. CDR3 sequence reads: CASSQETPTGRETQYF. In DNA form, the CDR3 reads TGTGCCAGCAGCCAAGAAACCCCCACCGGGCGAGAGACCCAGTACTTC.

This clonotype was picked up a small number of times. The genes are TRBV12-5 and TRBJ1-2; D might be TRBD1 (6 bases). The CDR3 runs 13 residues. Trimming took off 3 bases at V and 2 bases at J, with 7 bases between the two ends. The germline V gene encodes CDR1 LGHNT and CDR2 FRNRAP. The CDR3 here is CASGLQGNYGYTF. CDR3 nucleotide sequence: TGTGCTAGTGGTTTACAGGGAAACTATGGCTACACCTTC. The full variable domain, its missing parts supplied by reference TRBV12-5 and TRBJ1-2, is DARVTQTPRHKVTEMGQEVTMRCQPILGHNTVFWYRQTMMQGLELLAYFRNRAPLDDSGMPKDRFSAEMPDATLATLKIQPSEPRDSAVYFCASGLQGNYGYTFGSGTRLTVV.

The sample holds a few counts of this clonotype. V usage is TRBV19 and J usage is TRBJ1-2, with unresolved D. From germline, CDR1 is LNHDA and CDR2 SQIVND (reference sequence). V lost 5 bases and J lost 0, with 10 bases in between. The CDR3 length is 14 residues. CDR3 DNA: TGTGCCAGTAGTCCCGACGGGGCTAACTATGGCTACACCTTC. Translated: CASSPDGANYGYTF.

The chain uses TRBV11-2 and TRBJ2-1; 10 nucleotides agree with TRBD1. Trimming took 4 bases from V and 6 from J; bases not matched to a gene: 9. CDR1 and CDR2 from the germline V gene are SGHAT and FQNNGV. The CDR3 totals 16 residues. CDR3 residues: CASSSIRDRGPNEQFF. The CDR3 region has the DNA TGTGCCAGCAGCTCAATCCGGGACAGGGGCCCCAATGAGCAGTTCTTC.

This clonotype was seen repeatedly, ten times or more. The chain employs TRBV5-1 and TRBJ2-5; 10 bases align to TRBD1. CDR1 is SGHRS, CDR2 YFSETQ, per germline. V trimming: 3 bases; J trimming: 3 bases; junction bases outside the gene matches: 5. The CDR3 loop spans 15 amino acids. CDR3 in amino acids: CASSYSGTGEETQYF. Here the CDR3 DNA reads TGCGCCAGCAGCTACTCCGGGACAGGGGAAGAGACCCAGTACTTC.

This clonotype was found a few times. DNA of the CDR3: TGCGCCAGCAGCCAGTTCGCCACAGGGCTCTCCTACGAGCAGTACGTC. Its translation is CASSQFATGLSYEQYV. The rearrangement uses TRBV4-1 and TRBJ2-7, with TRBD1 as a possible D gene (6 bases). V lost 3 bases and J lost 0, with 15 bases in between. Germline V gene lookup returns CDR1 MGHRA and CDR2 YSYEKL. There are 16 residues in the CDR3.

This clonotype was found many times. V and J are TRBV12-3 or TRBV12-4 and TRBJ2-5; 12 bases match TRBD2. This CDR3 spans 15 amino acids. The trim removed 5 bases at V and 2 bases at J, leaving 3 bases unmatched. The CDR3 reads CASSPGTSGQETQYF. In DNA form, the CDR3 reads TGTGCCAGCAGTCCGGGGACTAGCGGGCAAGAGACCCAGTACTTC.

Details on this clonotype: At one end, the junction sequence differs from germline, possibly due to a read error. The chain recombines TRBV12-3 or TRBV12-4 with TRBJ1-5; a weak D match, TRBD1 (5 bases). The CDR3 extends over 13 amino acids. CDR3 nucleotides: TGTGCCAGCAGCTGGGGCAGCCGGGACGGCGGTTATTTT. Its protein product is CASSWGSRDGGYF.

This chain connects TRBV11-1 to TRBJ1-6; no firm D call. Germline CDR1 and CDR2: SGHAT and FQDESV (reference sequence). With 8 bases removed from V and 6 bases from J, the gap between germline ends came to 11 bases. The CDR3 is 13 amino acids. CDR3 protein: CASSTGRNSPLHF. CDR3 sequence (DNA): TGTGCCAGCTCCACTGGACGTAATTCACCCCTCCACTTT.